The source of this T cell receptor (beta chain) is a study of CD8 T cells in ankylosing spondylitis. Study-wide points: Disease-associated clones were CD8+ and fairly uncommon in peripheral blood. Matched ankylosing spondylitis synovial fluid reportedly showed significant enrichment of disease-linked clones. Some motif variants were previously reported in reactive arthritis synovial fluid and blood. What appeared characteristic of ankylosing spondylitis blood was a TCR beta motif of eight or nine highly homologous variants.

The V gene end was trimmed by 10 bases and the J gene end by 3 bases; junction bases not matched to a gene: 11. The CDR3 extends over 15 amino acids. TCRdb itself ran the 5' RACE reads through MiXCR, one entry per CDR3 protein. The data hold over 600,000 distinct CDR3 sequences, with 19% observed a single time. This clonotype was picked up a small number of times. Its antigen is undetermined. Sequenced material: blood, either unsorted or a sorted T cell fraction (not recorded which). The sequence was collected from a male donor with ankylosing spondylitis. The rearrangement joins TRBV12-3 or TRBV12-4 to TRBJ2-3, with TRBD1 matching 9 bases. The CDR3 loop reads CAIPGDRDSTDTQYF. CDR3 nucleotide sequence: TGTGCCATCCCGGGGGACAGGGATTCGACAGATACGCAGTATTTT.